These 6 T cell receptor beta chains were sequenced from one sample in a study of blood T cell repertoires in COVID-19. Repertoires were generated with immunoSEQ multiplex PCR, while TCRdb's copy carries only in-frame clones and drops some. The sample has tens of thousands of clones, 80% to 90% seen once. Material: peripheral blood. The receptors were sampled from a human donor in a cohort sampled during active COVID-19.

This sequence joins TRBV5-1 and TRBJ1-4, with 8 bases fitting TRBD1. CDR3 length: 17 amino acids. V shed 3 bases and J 3 bases; nucleotides not matched to a gene: 10. Germline V gene data show CDR1 as SGHRS and CDR2 as YFSETQ. The CDR3: CASSSYRGTGSNEKLFF. CDR3 DNA sequence: TGCGCCAGCAGCTCATACAGGGGGACGGGTTCTAATGAAAAACTGTTTTTT.

The V call is TRBV5-8, the J call TRBJ2-5, with 9 bases aligning to TRBD1. The J segment lost 5 bases and the V segment lost 7 bases, leaving 15 bases of the junction unmatched. Germline V gene data show CDR1 as SGHTS and CDR2 as YDEGEE. This CDR3 is 16 amino acids long. CDR3 in DNA: TGTGCCAGCTCGCGGAGTCCCGGGACAGGGAGGGAGACCCAGTACTTC. This codes for CASSRSPGTGRETQYF.

This clone came up a few times. The gene calls are TRBV28 and TRBJ1-6, with TRBD1 as a possible D gene (5 bases). The CDR3 contains 14 residues. The V and J ends lost 7 bases and 7 bases respectively, with 14 bases between them. CDR1 and CDR2 from the germline V gene are MDHEN and SYDVKM. The chain's CDR3 is CASKGPYSNSPLHF. CDR3 sequence (DNA): TGTGCCAGCAAGGGGCCCTATTCGAATTCACCCCTCCACTTT.

This chain uses TRBV7-9 with TRBJ2-6, with TRBD1 matching over 8 bases. This CDR3 region has 15 residues. Germline CDR1 is SEHNR and CDR2 is FQNEAQ (reference sequence). Germline trimming cut 4 bases from V and 3 bases from J; bases unmatched to any gene: 2. The DNA for the CDR3 is TGTGCCAGCAGCTCCGGGACAGGTGGGGCCAACGTCCTGACTTTC. Encoded protein: CASSSGTGGANVLTF.

The V call is TRBV28, the J call TRBJ2-7, with D tentatively TRBD2 (6 bases). In germline, CDR1 is MDHEN, CDR2 SYDVKM. This CDR3 has 12 amino acids. Deletions cut 8 bases from V and 7 bases from J, with 15 bases between. The CDR3 nucleotides are TGTGCCAGCGGCCCCAGGGCGGGGGAGCAGTACTTC. Protein: CASGPRAGEQYF.

The chain combines TRBV6-2 or TRBV6-3 with TRBJ2-5, with D possibly being TRBD2 (6 bases). Trimming took 2 bases from V and 2 from J, leaving 12 bases between them. CDR1 and CDR2 (germline): MNHEY, SVGEGT. There are 15 residues in the CDR3. The CDR3 bases are TGTGCCAGCAGTTACCAGGTTGGGGGGCAAGAGACCCAGTACTTC. Translated, it gives CASSYQVGGQETQYF.